Listed below are T cell receptor beta chains from one sample, sequenced in a study of CD8+CD57+ T cells in acquired aplastic anemia. TCRdb processed the reads anew with MiXCR; each CDR3 protein has one entry. The repertoire includes approximately 190,000 distinct CDR3 sequences, 48% of them detected once, and around a tenth sits in the top ten. The sequencing input was sorted CD4+, CD8+, or CD8+CD57+ T cells (not recorded which) from PBMCs. Receptors were obtained from a human donor with aplastic anemia. CDR3s include the opening cysteine and the closing phenylalanine or tryptophan. A D gene is named only where the DNA matches it firmly. Clone size is given for some rows only: seen once, a few or many times, or a class if the clone is expanded.

V: TRBV2; J: TRBJ2-5; size: -; D: -; CDR3: CASSEYQRNQETQYF; DNA: TGTGCCAGCAGTGAATACCAGCGGAACCAAGAGACCCAGTACTTC
V: TRBV12-3/TRBV12-4; J: TRBJ1-4; size: many; D: -; CDR3: CASRETGRGEKLFF; DNA: TGTGCCAGCAGGGAGACGGGTAGGGGTGAAAAACTGTTTTTT
V: TRBV5-1; J: TRBJ1-2; size: -; D: TRBD1; CDR3: CASSSWTGDDYGYTF; DNA: TGCGCCAGCAGCTCCTGGACAGGGGATGACTATGGCTACACCTTC
V: TRBV7-9; J: TRBJ1-6; size: few; D: -; CDR3: CASSLTDSPLHF; DNA: TGTGCCAGCAGCTTGACAGATTCACCCCTCCACTTT
V: TRBV7-2; J: TRBJ2-5; size: once; D: TRBD2; CDR3: CASSPGRAETQYF; DNA: TGTGCCAGCAGTCCGGGGAGGGCCGAGACCCAGTACTTC
V: TRBV6-1; J: TRBJ2-7; size: many; D: -; CDR3: CASSKQGVDGEQYF; DNA: TGTGCCAGCAGTAAGCAGGGTGTGGATGGGGAGCAGTACTTC
V: TRBV19; J: TRBJ1-1; size: -; D: TRBD1; CDR3: CASRPPGQGNTEAFF; DNA: TGTGCCAGTAGGCCTCCGGGACAGGGGAACACTGAAGCTTTCTTT
V: TRBV7-9; J: TRBJ2-5; size: many; D: -; CDR3: CASSPASGRLQETQYF; DNA: TGTGCCAGCAGCCCCGCGAGCGGGCGACTCCAAGAGACCCAGTACTTC
V: TRBV10-2; J: TRBJ2-7; size: -; D: -; CDR3: CASSGHNINEQYF; DNA: TGCGCCAGCAGTGGACACAATATCAACGAGCAGTACTTC
V: TRBV30; J: TRBJ1-1; size: -; D: -; CDR3: CAWSALGRLGNTEAFF; DNA: TGTGCCTGGAGTGCCCTGGGACGCCTGGGGAACACTGAAGCTTTCTTT
V: TRBV12-3/TRBV12-4; J: TRBJ1-2; size: -; D: TRBD1; CDR3: CASSRRDRAIGYTF; DNA: TGTGCCAGCAGTCGACGGGACAGGGCAATTGGCTACACCTTC
V: TRBV9; J: TRBJ2-5; size: many; D: TRBD2; CDR3: CASSAASGFQETQYF; DNA: TGTGCCAGCAGCGCGGCTAGCGGTTTCCAAGAGACCCAGTACTTC
V: TRBV20-1; J: TRBJ2-5; size: -; D: -; CDR3: CSAHYETQYF; DNA: TGCAGTGCCCATTACGAGACCCAGTACTTC
V: TRBV19; J: TRBJ1-5; size: -; D: -; CDR3: CASSIIQATNQPQHF; DNA: TGTGCCAGTAGTATAATCCAGGCGACCAATCAGCCCCAGCATTTT
V: TRBV7-9; J: TRBJ1-4; size: -; D: -; CDR3: CAGSLVAKGGLFF; DNA: TGTGCCGGCAGCTTAGTAGCTAAGGGTGGACTGTTTTTT
V: TRBV7-2; J: TRBJ2-3; size: once; D: -; CDR3: CASSYAFTDTQYF; DNA: TGTGCCAGCAGCTACGCATTCACAGATACGCAGTATTTT
V: TRBV30; J: TRBJ1-5; size: -; D: -; CDR3: CAWKDGMLVGQPQRF; DNA: TGTGCCTGGAAGGACGGCATGCTCGTGGGCCAGCCCCAGCGTTTT
V: TRBV24-1; J: TRBJ2-1; size: few; D: TRBD2; CDR3: CATRGGDNEQFF; DNA: TGTGCCACCCGGGGAGGGGACAATGAGCAGTTCTTC
V: TRBV4-2; J: TRBJ2-1; size: many; D: -; CDR3: CASSQVGNEQFF; DNA: TGTGCCAGCAGCCAAGTTGGAAATGAGCAGTTCTTC
V: TRBV25-1; J: TRBJ2-7; size: -; D: TRBD2; CDR3: CASANPGGEGQYF; DNA: TGTGCCAGCGCCAACCCCGGGGGGGAAGGGCAGTACTTC
V: TRBV20-1; J: TRBJ2-5; size: -; D: TRBD2; CDR3: CSARSELAEYF; DNA: TGCAGTGCTAGGTCGGAGCTAGCGGAGTACTTC
V: TRBV24-1; J: TRBJ2-5; size: few; D: -; CDR3: CATSDARGSGETQYF; DNA: TGTGCCACCAGTGACGCCAGGGGATCGGGGGAGACCCAGTACTTC
V: TRBV6-1; J: TRBJ2-7; size: few; D: -; CDR3: CASSEDDYLDEQYF; DNA: TGTGCCAGCAGTGAAGACGACTATCTTGACGAGCAGTACTTC
V: TRBV7-9; J: TRBJ2-7; size: few; D: -; CDR3: CASSFGRGEQYF; DNA: TGTGCCAGCAGCTTCGGCAGGGGCGAGCAGTACTTC
V: TRBV2; J: TRBJ1-2; size: -; D: -; CDR3: CASSDEGGGGYTF; DNA: TGTGCCAGCAGTGATGAAGGGGGAGGCGGCTACACCTTC
V: TRBV7-8; J: TRBJ2-5; size: -; D: -; CDR3: CASIPEVAEVQETQYF; DNA: TGTGCCAGCATTCCGGAGGTAGCGGAGGTACAAGAGACCCAGTACTTC
V: TRBV20-1; J: TRBJ2-7; size: -; D: -; CDR3: CSATVRVGEQYF; DNA: TGCAGTGCCACCGTGCGGGTCGGGGAGCAGTACTTC
V: TRBV19; J: TRBJ1-2; size: -; D: TRBD1; CDR3: CASSTGTDTNYGYTF; DNA: TGTGCCAGTAGTACCGGGACAGATACCAACTATGGCTACACCTTC
V: TRBV20-1; J: TRBJ2-7; size: once; D: -; CDR3: CSARGGGDYEQYF; DNA: TGCAGTGCTAGAGGAGGGGGGGACTACGAGCAGTACTTC
V: TRBV2; J: TRBJ1-6; size: -; D: -; CDR3: CASSLRGDSNYNSPLHF; DNA: TGTGCCAGCAGCCTCAGGGGCGACAGCAACTACAATTCACCCCTCCACTTT
V: TRBV7-9; J: TRBJ1-1; size: many; D: -; CDR3: CASTPPGNTEAFF; DNA: TGTGCCAGCACACCACCGGGGAACACTGAAGCTTTCTTT